This TCR beta chain derives from a study of T cells after yellow fever vaccination. Germline CDR1 and CDR2: DFQATT and SNEGSKA (reference sequence). The CDR3 is made up of 14 amino acids. V lost 6 bases and J 6 bases, leaving 19 bases between the germline ends. The study's findings and limits: Post-booster reappearance was seen for most primary-vaccination clones (around 96% CD4, roughly 91% CD8).

TCRdb independently ran MiXCR on the 5' RACE reads; one entry per CDR3 protein. The profile shows a few hundred thousand distinct CDR3 sequences, about 4% of them singletons. This clonotype was seen only a few times. No antigen is known for it. The material sequenced was PBMCs, taken 5 days after the yellow fever booster vaccination. This chain joins TRBV20-1 and TRBJ2-3, with D maybe TRBD2 (7 bases). This receptor was obtained from a man between 18 and 29 years old who received the YFV17D yellow fever vaccine. The CDR3 DNA reads TGCAGTGCCCCGCTCGCGGGGGACACGGATACGCAGTATTTT. Protein product: CSAPLAGDTDTQYF.